This T cell receptor (beta chain) was observed in a study of blood T cell repertoires in COVID-19. The data were produced by immunoSEQ multiplex PCR, yet TCRdb's version contains in-frame clones alone and is incomplete. The sample lists some 220,000 clones; 75% to 90% were seen once. Germline V gene sequence: CDR1 MDHEN, CDR2 SYDVKM. The ends were cut back, 2 bases at V and 5 bases at J, with 9 bases in the middle. The CDR3 has 13 residues. Across 20 to 25 US areas, participants ranged in age from roughly 18 to 89 years. Sequencing input: PBMCs or T cells enriched from blood (not recorded which). The TCR sequence derives from a woman aged 18-30 years in a cohort exposed to, infected with or recovered from COVID-19 (not recorded which). This chain links TRBV28 with TRBJ1-2, with D tentatively TRBD1 (5 bases). CDR3 region: CASSLGADYGYTF. In nucleotides, the CDR3 is TGTGCCAGCAGTTTAGGGGCGGATTATGGCTACACCTTC.